The rows below give T cell receptor beta chains drawn from one sample of a study of T-cell memory formation after mild COVID-19. TCRdb called the 5' RACE reads again in MiXCR, with one record for every CDR3 protein. Of tens of thousands of distinct CDR3 sequences in the sample, 10% to 15% were seen once. The sequencing sample was made of PBMCs or a T cell subset sorted from them (not recorded which). These receptors were obtained from an adult woman who had mild COVID-19 (a few samples of this study predate the infection). Cell type and time point are not known. CDR3s leave out the opening cysteine and the closing phenylalanine or tryptophan.

v_gene	j_gene	CDR3aa
TRBV7-9	TRBJ2-1	ASSSDSEQF
TRBV19	TRBJ2-7	ASRAGGFSEQY
TRBV11-2	TRBJ2-2	ASSLGGAYTGELF
TRBV5-5	TRBJ2-1	ASSFGLAGGPYPF
TRBV7-2	TRBJ2-5	ASSLNGLAKETQY
TRBV5-5	TRBJ2-7	ASSLVRVSYEQY
TRBV12-3/TRBV12-4	TRBJ2-3	ASSLAGAGTDTQY
TRBV3-1	TRBJ2-1	ASSQVRDREGDEQF
TRBV5-4	TRBJ2-7	ASSFLPGSSYEQY
TRBV6-2/TRBV6-3	TRBJ2-7	ASSYDSLAGGPPYEQY
TRBV6-2/TRBV6-3	TRBJ2-1	ASSPGLAGVGYNEQF
TRBV7-9	TRBJ1-5	ASSLDPGGYSNQPQH
TRBV7-3	TRBJ2-3	ASSWTGELVTDTQY
TRBV7-9	TRBJ2-7	ASSLGWEERYEQY
TRBV5-8	TRBJ2-5	ASSFVPAGLDEETQY
TRBV5-6	TRBJ2-3	ASGQGAASLYTDTQY
TRBV7-2	TRBJ2-5	ASSETGTSIEETQY
TRBV5-1	TRBJ2-7	ASSLVPSGRTYEQY
TRBV7-9	TRBJ1-2	ASSLAVTPGPGGYT
TRBV7-2	TRBJ2-3	ASSLVMRGGPDTQY
TRBV15	TRBJ1-1	ATSRDLNSNTEAF
TRBV7-3	TRBJ2-3	ASSTDPGLAVNLGVTDTQY
TRBV29-1	TRBJ2-1	SAVNRGQVEQF
TRBV6-1	TRBJ1-2	ASSEAIYTYRDRPAGYT
TRBV14	TRBJ2-7	ASSRRGSLEQY
TRBV3-1	TRBJ2-1	ASSQGWGSGDEQF
TRBV6-2/TRBV6-3	TRBJ2-7	AIRAGRPYEQY
TRBV7-2	TRBJ2-1	ASRLAAGGGGDEQF
TRBV18	TRBJ1-1	ASSPLGSQSMNTEAF
TRBV5-1	TRBJ2-7	ASSLGQGIEQY
TRBV19	TRBJ2-7	ASSTLFGAAYEQY
TRBV27	TRBJ2-3	ASVPGHLTDTQY
TRBV5-1	TRBJ1-1	ASSLGWGNTEAF
TRBV28	TRBJ2-7	ASSGTYEEQY
TRBV3-1	TRBJ2-3	ASSPLDQLSDTQY
TRBV5-4	TRBJ2-3	ASSLSGTDTQY
TRBV20-1	TRBJ2-1	SASHLSGGAIEQF
TRBV7-8	TRBJ1-2	ASSTTGTGNGGYT
TRBV6-2/TRBV6-3	TRBJ2-1	ASSYSKLYNEQF
TRBV5-4	TRBJ2-1	ASSLGLEGWDINEQF
TRBV4-2	TRBJ2-7	ASSPPGSAPHEQY
TRBV29-1	TRBJ1-2	SVPGTGGFLYGYT
TRBV9	TRBJ2-1	ASSGTSGRSYNEQF
TRBV29-1	TRBJ2-4	SVEDRSGGGIQY
TRBV7-9	TRBJ1-2	ASSLGAPPGYT
TRBV7-9	TRBJ2-7	ASRSGEMGLYEQY
TRBV7-2	TRBJ2-6	ASSLFFRLAGGPRGANVLT
TRBV4-3	TRBJ2-7	ASSQAWTGDGEQY
TRBV29-1	TRBJ1-2	CVWEGANYGYT
TRBV7-7	TRBJ2-7	ASSFGQGDSYEQY
TRBV6-2/TRBV6-3	TRBJ2-7	ASSYKGASGSSEQY
TRBV20-1	TRBJ2-7	SAKGTPEHEQY
TRBV6-1	TRBJ2-5	ASSEAAGETQY
TRBV7-9	TRBJ2-7	ASSPPSRAYEQY
TRBV20-1	TRBJ1-2	SASGSTGHTYGYT
TRBV18	TRBJ1-5	ASSPQTGSNQPQH
TRBV7-9	TRBJ2-7	ASSLPIRSSYEQY
TRBV5-6	TRBJ1-5	ASSLDRHLSQPQH
TRBV10-3	TRBJ2-1	AISEPVTGDNEQF
TRBV5-1	TRBJ2-7	ASSSEGEQY